This T cell receptor (beta chain) was recovered during a study of OX40 agonist ivuxolimab in advanced cancers. Trimming stripped 4 bases from V and 0 bases from J, with 17 bases between. In germline, CDR1 is MGHRA, CDR2 YSYEKL. This CDR3 is 17 amino acids long. Here immunoSEQ multiplex PCR was the method, and the copy in TCRdb shows in-frame clones only, minus some. The sample has around 100,000 clones; about 90% are singletons. This rearrangement joins TRBV4-1 to TRBJ2-3; D unresolved. This specimen consisted of CD4+ or CD8+ T cells sorted from blood, obtained in a trial of the OX40 agonist ivuxolimab. This receptor was obtained from an adult with an advanced solid tumor such as melanoma, head and neck, liver or kidney cancer. The CDR3 sequence: CASSPPGLSPSTDTQYF. CDR3 bases: TGCGCCAGCAGCCCCCCTGGTCTTAGCCCTAGCACAGATACGCAGTATTTT.